The 23 T cell receptor beta chains below were found in one sample sequenced in a study of tumor-infiltrating lymphocytes in primary liver carcinoma (dated 2017 in TCRdb). Blood RNA was extracted from unsorted whole blood with TRIzol reagent; germline DNA came from the DNeasy Blood & Tissue kit. The instrument was an Illumina HiSeq 2500. TCRbeta-specific cDNA was reverse-transcribed from roughly 500 ng total RNA using a constant-region primer and ProtoScript II reverse transcriptase. TCRbeta libraries were built with three nested multiplex PCR rounds, a slightly modified ARM-PCR procedure. Multiplex TRBV1-TRBV30 forward primers and a Cbeta reverse primer were used in the first two PCR rounds, each of which was run for around 10 cycles. TCRdb ran its own pipeline on the public reads, namely fastp trimming at Q25 and MiXCR clone calling, and kept in-frame beta chains. Under each unique CDR3 protein, matching rows form one entry showing the most common genes and DNA. This sample lists 190,000 or so distinct CDR3 sequences; 65% were detected once. The ten largest clones represent roughly 7% of the sample.

Sequencing input: peripheral blood. Receptors were obtained from a woman aged 55-75 years with primary liver carcinoma and hepatitis B virus infection.

A note on this clonotype: A read error may explain this, as a much larger clone is one base away. The rearrangement links TRBV12-3 or TRBV12-4 to TRBJ2-1; 8 bases map to TRBD1. The CDR3 spans 15 residues. This CDR3 reads CANSTSGGWYNEQFF. Written as DNA, the CDR3 is TGTGCCAACAGTACCTCAGGGGGCTGGTACAATGAGCAGTTCTTC.

The V gene is TRBV6-2 or TRBV6-3, the J gene TRBJ2-7, with TRBD2 matching 11 bases. The CDR3 length is 16 residues. The V segment lost 2 bases and the J segment 4 bases; nucleotides outside the gene matches: 7. Germline V lookup: CDR1 MNHEY, CDR2 SVGEGT. CDR3: CASSYGLAGGAYEQYF. The CDR3 DNA follows: TGTGCCAGCAGTTACGGATTAGCGGGAGGGGCTTACGAGCAGTACTTC.

This clonotype was detected ten times or more. CDR3 sequence (DNA): TGTGCCAGCAGTCCCACCCTAGGGGATACGCAGTATTTT. As protein: CASSPTLGDTQYF. The chain couples TRBV6-5 to TRBJ2-3; no clear D. V was clipped by 5 bases and J by 6 bases, with 12 bases between them. CDR3 length: 13 amino acids. Germline CDR1 is MNHEY and CDR2 is SVGAGI.

A note on this clonotype: The junction departs from germline at one end; a sequencing error may be responsible. The V and J genes are TRBV11-2 and TRBJ1-2; D possibly corresponds to TRBD1 (5 bases). This CDR3 has 12 amino acids. Germline V gene sequence: CDR1 SGHAT, CDR2 FQNNGV. Here the CDR3 reads CASSYRNYGNTF. DNA for the CDR3: TGTGCTAGCAGCTACAGGAACTATGGCAACACCTTC.

V usage is TRBV6-1 and J usage is TRBJ2-3; tentatively, D is TRBD2 (6 bases). The germline V and J ends were trimmed by 0 bases and 8 bases, with 18 bases remaining between them. This CDR3 comprises 16 residues. CDR1 MNHNS and CDR2 SASEGT come from the germline V gene. The DNA for the CDR3 is TGTGCCAGCAGTGAAGCGCTGGGGGGTCCACGAATTACGCAGTATTTT. Residues: CASSEALGGPRITQYF.

This clonotype was seen repeatedly, ten times or more. The chain is built from TRBV28 and TRBJ1-2; D gene unclear. This CDR3 is built from 14 residues. Germline V lookup: CDR1 MDHEN, CDR2 SYDVKM. Deletions cut 8 bases from V and 7 bases from J, with 20 bases between. The CDR3: CASGGGRHSRGYTF. CDR3 bases: TGTGCCAGCGGCGGTGGCCGGCATAGTCGTGGCTACACCTTC.

The genes are TRBV21-1 and TRBJ1-1. TRBV21-1 is termed a pseudogene. CDR3 length equals 18 residues. The DNA for the CDR3 is TGTGCCAGCAGCAAAAAGAGTATAGGGACGAGTGAGAACACTGAAGCTTTCTTT. Translating it yields CASSKKSIGTSENTEAFF.

This clonotype was found many times. This chain links TRBV6-1 with TRBJ1-3; D ambiguous. Trimming took off 6 bases at V and 0 bases at J, with 12 bases between the two ends. CDR3 length equals 15 residues. Per germline, CDR1 MNHNS and CDR2 SASEGT. The CDR3 DNA follows: TGTGCCAGCAGACGAACGGGGAACTCTGGAAACACCATATATTTT. As protein: CASRRTGNSGNTIYF.

As to this clonotype: Since the CDR3 does not end with the conserved phenylalanine or tryptophan, this likely comes from a read error. The V gene is TRBV11-2, the J gene TRBJ2-7; TRBD1 is a possible D gene (5 bases). The length of the CDR3 is 15 residues. Germline loops: CDR1 SGHAT, CDR2 FQNNGV. CDR3 residues: CAGSLDTGPGYEQYS. Here the CDR3 DNA reads TGTGCCGGCAGCTTAGATACAGGCCCAGGGTACGAGCAGTACTCT.

To note about this clonotype: An end of the junction does not agree with germline; a read error may underlie this. This rearrangement joins TRBV4-1 to TRBJ1-3; tentative D call: TRBD1 (5 bases). The CDR3 runs 18 residues. In germline, CDR1 is MGHRA, CDR2 YSYEKL. The CDR3 region has the DNA TGCGCCAACAGCCAAGCCCGGGACGGCATAAGGCTCGGAAACACAATATATTTT. Translation: CANSQARDGIRLGNTIYF.

Regarding this clonotype: This may arise from a read error, as a much more abundant clone is one base away. V usage is TRBV5-4 and J usage is TRBJ2-2; D not certain. V gave up 3 bases and J gave up 7 bases, with 13 bases separating them. Germline CDR1 and CDR2: SGHNT and YYREEE (reference sequence). CDR3 size: 14 residues. The CDR3 region is CASSSTYGVGELFF. For the CDR3, the DNA is TGTGCCAGCAGCTCAACTTACGGAGTCGGGGAGCTGTTTTTT.

Regarding this clonotype: One end of the junction varies from germline; a read error may be responsible. V gene TRBV5-1 combines with J gene TRBJ1-1; a weak D match, TRBD1 (5 bases). The CDR3 runs to 16 residues. Germline CDR1 reads SGHRS; CDR2 reads YFSETQ. CDR3 sequence: CASSLVTGGMNTEALF. CDR3 sequence (DNA): TGCGCCAGCAGCTTGGTCACAGGAGGGATGAACACTGAAGCTCTCTTC. Using reference TRBV5-1 and TRBJ1-1 for the parts outside the CDR3, the full variable domain is KAGVTQTPRYLIKTRGQQVTLSCSPISGHRSVSWYQQTPGQGLQFLFEYFSETQRNKGNFPGRFSGRQFSNSRSEMNVSTLELGDSALYLCASSLVTGGMNTEALFGQGTRLTVV.

This clonotype was seen ten or more times. The chain combines TRBV4-1 with TRBJ2-5; a possible D gene is TRBD2 (6 bases). The germline CDR1 and CDR2 sequences are MGHRA and YSYEKL. V was trimmed by 8 bases and J by 2 bases, leaving 18 bases between them. This CDR3 region has 15 residues. CDR3 nucleotide sequence: TGCGCCAGCGCTGGGGTGGAGGGCCGACAAGAGACCCAGTACTTC. Its translation: CASAGVEGRQETQYF.

In its sample, this clonotype is medium-sized (0.01 to 0.1%). The J gene is TRBJ2-6, the V gene TRBV29-1; D not certain. Germline lookup yields CDR1 SQVTM and CDR2 ANQGSEA. V was cut by 3 bases and J by 0 bases, with 6 bases left in between. The CDR3 runs 14 residues. The chain's CDR3 is CSVDAGSGANVLTF. In nucleotides, the CDR3 is TGCAGCGTTGATGCCGGCTCTGGGGCCAACGTCCTGACTTTC.

In regard to this clonotype: Compared with germline, one end of the junction differs, possibly owing to a read error. The chain employs TRBV11-2 and TRBJ2-7; TRBD2 matches 7 bases. There are 14 residues in the CDR3. Germline V gene sequence: CDR1 SGHAT, CDR2 FQNNGV. CDR3 loop: CAISPHRGVYEQYF. CDR3 in DNA: TGTGCCATCAGCCCCCACCGGGGGGTCTATGAGCAGTACTTC.

As to this clonotype: Mismatch with germline at one junction end may stem from a read error. The CDR3 nucleotides are TGTGCTAGCAGCCGCAGGACTAGCGGAACCGGGGAGCTCTCTTTT. Amino acid sequence: CASSRRTSGTGELSF. This chain connects TRBV11-2 to TRBJ2-2; 10 bases align to TRBD2. CDR1 and CDR2 from the germline V gene are SGHAT and FQNNGV. The CDR3 sequence is 15 residues long.

On this clonotype itself: A much larger clonotype is one base distant, so this may be a read error. The chain joins TRBV12-3 or TRBV12-4 to TRBJ1-1, with a weak D call TRBD1 (5 bases). The ends were cut back, 7 bases at V and 8 bases at J, with 11 bases in the middle. The CDR3 covers 11 residues. The CDR3 sequence: CASILGGEAFF. DNA for the CDR3: TGTGCCAGCATCCTGGGGGGAGAAGCTTTCTTT.

This CDR3 is CASSLQIEQFF. For the CDR3, the DNA is TGTGCCAGTAGCCTACAGATTGAGCAGTTCTTC. The V call is TRBV11-2, the J call TRBJ2-1; D is unclear. V gave up 9 bases and J gave up 9 bases, with 12 bases separating them. CDR3 length: 11 residues. CDR1 SGHAT and CDR2 FQNNGV come from the germline V gene.

In the case of this clonotype: Mismatch with germline at one junction end may stem from a read error. The chain has TRBV28 and TRBJ1-3; TRBD1 is a possible D gene (5 bases). CDR3 length equals 16 residues. CDR1 is MDHEN and CDR2 is SYDVKM in the germline V gene. The CDR3 DNA reads as TGTGCCAGCAGTCGACAGCTAACAATCTCTGGAAACACCGTATATTTT. As protein: CASSRQLTISGNTVYF.

Concerning this clonotype itself: It is likely a read error, because the conserved phenylalanine at the end of the CDR3 is missing. The DNA is omitted, as the CDR3 cannot be located on it reliably, and the CDR3 follows TCRdb's listing. The chain uses TRBV11-2 and TRBJ2-7; the DNA was not used to check the table's D call, TRBD2. 18 amino acids form the CDR3, both terminal residues included. From germline, CDR1 is SGHAT and CDR2 FQNNGV. The CDR3 loop reads CASSLAWVSLAGPYEQYL.

This clonotype occurred a few times. The chain links TRBV13 to TRBJ2-5, with D perhaps given as TRBD1 or TRBD2 (5 bases each). The CDR3 spans 14 residues. Germline V gene data show CDR1 as PRHDT and CDR2 as FYEKMQ (reference sequence). The V gene lost 5 bases and the J gene lost 5 bases, with 15 bases spanning the gap. The CDR3 region is CASSTRQIGETQYF. The DNA of the CDR3 is TGTGCCAGCAGCACTAGACAGATCGGGGAGACCCAGTACTTC.

About this clonotype: The junction departs from germline at one end; a sequencing error may be responsible. The J gene is TRBJ2-2, the V gene TRBV11-3, with TRBD2 matching 8 bases. The CDR3 contains 17 residues. Per germline, CDR1 SGHNT and CDR2 YENEEA. The CDR3 loop reads CANSSPNGRVQTGELFF. The CDR3 DNA is TGTGCCAACAGCTCCCCTAACGGGAGGGTGCAAACCGGGGAGCTGTTTTTT. Full variable domain (rest looked up from reference TRBV11-3 and TRBJ2-2): EAGVVQSPRYKIIEKKQPVAFWCNPISGHNTLYWYLQNLGQGPELLIRYENEEAVDDSQLPKDRFSAERLKGVDSTLKIQPAELGDSAVYLCANSSPNGRVQTGELFFGEGSRLTVL.

Comment on this clonotype: A read error may produce the germline difference seen at one junction end. The chain's CDR3 is CANSLRSRQESQYF. CDR3 nucleotide sequence: TGTGCCAACAGCTTGCGTTCTCGTCAAGAGAGCCAGTACTTC. This chain links TRBV11-2 with TRBJ2-5; no clear D gene. Germline lookup yields CDR1 SGHAT and CDR2 FQNNGV. This CDR3 region has 14 residues.